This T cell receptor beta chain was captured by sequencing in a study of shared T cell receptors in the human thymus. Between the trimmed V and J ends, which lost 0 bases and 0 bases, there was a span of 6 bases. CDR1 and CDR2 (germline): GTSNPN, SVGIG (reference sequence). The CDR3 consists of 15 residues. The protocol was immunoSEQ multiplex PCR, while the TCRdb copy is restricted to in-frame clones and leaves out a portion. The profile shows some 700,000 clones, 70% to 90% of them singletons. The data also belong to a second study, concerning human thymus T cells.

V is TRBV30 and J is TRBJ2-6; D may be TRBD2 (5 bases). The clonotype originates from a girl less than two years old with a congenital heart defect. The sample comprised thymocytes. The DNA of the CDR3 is TGTGCCTGGAGTGTGGAGGTCTCTGGGGCCAACGTCCTGACTTTC. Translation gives CAWSVEVSGANVLTF.